These 25 T cell receptor beta chains were all obtained from the same sample, sequenced in a study of blood T cell repertoires in COVID-19. TCRdb's table, derived via immunoSEQ multiplex PCR, lists solely in-frame clones and lacks some. The sample has a few hundred thousand clones, roughly 83% seen once. The sample comprised peripheral blood. Source of these receptors: an older man with acute or convalescent COVID-19.

This rearrangement joins TRBV27 to TRBJ2-1; 14 bases are a match to TRBD2. Germline V CDR1 and CDR2: MNHEY, SMNVEV (reference sequence). J was trimmed by 8 bases and V by 7 bases; bases with no gene match: 7. The CDR3 has 15 residues. CDR3: CASTPTSGRAHEQFF. CDR3 DNA: TGTGCCAGCACCCCGACTAGCGGGAGGGCCCATGAGCAGTTCTTC.

The J gene is TRBJ2-7, the V gene TRBV7-9, with D maybe TRBD1 (5 bases). This CDR3 has 15 residues. Per germline, CDR1 SEHNR and CDR2 FQNEAQ (reference sequence). V was shortened by 5 bases and J by 0 bases, with 14 bases between the two germline ends. CDR3 sequence reads: CASSAGKLRSYEQYF. CDR3 sequence (DNA): TGTGCCAGCAGCGCAGGGAAATTACGCTCCTACGAGCAGTACTTC.

The V call is TRBV12-5, the J call TRBJ1-5; weak D call: TRBD1 (6 bases). CDR1 and CDR2 (germline): LGHNT, FRNRAP. The CDR3 sequence is 16 residues long. Trimming took 3 bases from V and 3 from J, leaving 15 bases between them. Here the CDR3 reads CASGLENQGINQPQHF. CDR3 coding DNA: TGTGCTAGTGGTTTAGAAAATCAGGGGATCAATCAGCCCCAGCATTTT.

The chain carries TRBV6-5 and TRBJ1-4; no firm D call. This CDR3 comprises 15 residues. Germline CDR1 MNHEY, CDR2 SVGAGI. V was pared by 2 bases and J by 5 bases, with 12 bases between. The CDR3, as DNA: TGTGCCAGCAGTTACCACGTGGGAGCAAATGAAAAACTGTTTTTT. Its translation: CASSYHVGANEKLFF.

The chain is built from TRBV12-3 or TRBV12-4 and TRBJ2-1, with D unresolved. The CDR3 sequence is 13 residues long. Trimming removed 5 bases from V and 6 bases from J, with 11 bases in between. Written as DNA, the CDR3 is TGTGCCAGCAGTCAGACTCAGTTCAATGAGCAGTTCTTC. As protein: CASSQTQFNEQFF.

This chain uses TRBV19 with TRBJ2-7; 8 bases line up with TRBD2. Germline CDR1 reads LNHDA; CDR2 reads SQIVND (reference sequence). V shed 7 bases, J shed 2 bases, and the junction held 7 bases outside the gene matches. This CDR3 is 14 amino acids long. The CDR3 here is CASTRTSLTYEQYF. In DNA, the CDR3 is TGTGCCAGTACCCGGACTAGCCTGACCTACGAGCAGTACTTC.

This chain connects TRBV5-1 to TRBJ1-2; D is possibly TRBD1 (6 bases). Germline values: CDR1 SGHRS, CDR2 YFSETQ. The CDR3 spans 14 residues. V lost 4 bases to trimming and J lost 8 bases, with 18 bases between them. CDR3 region: CASSLPNRESGYTF. Written as DNA, the CDR3 is TGCGCCAGCAGCCTTCCTAACAGGGAATCCGGCTACACCTTC.

V gene TRBV7-2 combines with J gene TRBJ2-5; 11 positions agree with TRBD2. The CDR3 runs to 17 residues. Trimming at V came to 0 bases and at J to 5 bases, leaving 8 bases not matched to a gene. The germline V gene encodes CDR1 SGHTA and CDR2 FQGNSA. The DNA for the CDR3 is TGTGCCAGCAGCTTAGCGGGGATAGCGGGAGGGTGGGAGACCCAGTACTTC. Its translation: CASSLAGIAGGWETQYF.

This clone was observed a handful of times. This chain links TRBV19 with TRBJ2-6; 9 bases fit TRBD1. The V segment lost 2 bases and the J segment 4 bases; nucleotides outside the gene matches: 6. Germline assignment: CDR1 LNHDA and CDR2 SQIVND (reference sequence). The CDR3 length is 17 residues. Here the CDR3 DNA reads TGTGCCAGTAGTATATTGACAGGGGGAACAGGGGCCAACGTCCTGACTTTC. It codes for CASSILTGGTGANVLTF.

V usage is TRBV10-3 and J usage is TRBJ1-2, with D perhaps matching TRBD1 (5 bases). With 3 bases removed from V and 2 bases from J, the gap between germline ends came to 7 bases. This CDR3 has 13 amino acids. The germline V gene encodes CDR1 ENHRY and CDR2 SYGVKD. Here the CDR3 reads CAISDPGNYGYTF. CDR3 nucleotides: TGTGCCATCAGTGACCCAGGGAACTATGGCTACACCTTC.

This clone was detected only once. The chain joins TRBV6-5 to TRBJ2-1, with TRBD1 identical over 10 bases. Germline CDR1 is MNHEY and CDR2 is SVGAGI. This CDR3 comprises 15 residues. Germline trimming cut 6 bases from V and 5 bases from J; bases unmatched to any gene: 7. The CDR3 DNA reads as TGTGCCAGCAGGTATTCCGGGACAGGGGACAATGAGCAGTTCTTC. Protein: CASRYSGTGDNEQFF.

The chain joins TRBV6-5 to TRBJ2-7; 7 nucleotides line up with TRBD2. The germline V gene encodes CDR1 MNHEY and CDR2 SVGAGI. The CDR3 loop spans 16 amino acids. Trimming cost V 0 bases and J 5 bases; bases outside gene matches: 10. The CDR3 bases are TGTGCCAGCAGTTACTCGGGAGGGGCATGGTCGAACGAGCAGTACTTC. It is translated as CASSYSGGAWSNEQYF.

V and J are TRBV6-2 or TRBV6-3 and TRBJ2-5, with 11 bases fitting TRBD2. The CDR3 has 16 residues. Unmatched junction bases numbered 10, after V lost 3 bases and J lost 7 bases. Per the germline V gene, CDR1 is MNHEY and CDR2 is SVGEGT. The CDR3 DNA sequence: TGTGCCAGCAGTTATTCTGTGACTAGCGGGACTCGGACCCAGTACTTC. This translates into CASSYSVTSGTRTQYF.

The gene calls are TRBV2 and TRBJ1-5, with 11 bases aligning to TRBD1. Losses at the gene ends were 8 bases for V and 3 bases for J; bases not matched to a gene: 6. CDR1 is SNHLY, CDR2 FYNNEI, per germline. The CDR3 sequence is 15 residues long. The CDR3 DNA follows: TGTGCCAGCGTTGGACAGGGGGCCGTCAATCAGCCCCAGCATTTT. It translates to CASVGQGAVNQPQHF.

In its sample, this clone was seen once. The V call is TRBV20-1, the J call TRBJ2-7; 8 nucleotides match TRBD1. The germline CDR1 and CDR2 sequences are DFQATT and SNEGSKA (reference sequence). Germline trimming cut 7 bases from V and 5 bases from J; bases unmatched to any gene: 4. This CDR3 contains 11 residues. The CDR3 loop is CSVTGGNEQYF. For the CDR3, the DNA is TGCAGTGTTACAGGGGGGAACGAGCAGTACTTC.

V and J are TRBV5-1 and TRBJ2-1; 7 nucleotides line up with TRBD1. In germline, CDR1 is SGHRS, CDR2 YFSETQ. V gave up 1 base and J gave up 5 bases; unmatched junction bases: 9. The length of the CDR3 is 16 residues. For the CDR3, the DNA is TGCGCCAGCAGCTTGTTAGAAGGGGGCGCCCACAATGAGCAGTTCTTC. This sequence encodes CASSLLEGGAHNEQFF.

The J gene is TRBJ2-2, the V gene TRBV30; no clear D. Germline V gene lookup returns CDR1 GTSNPN and CDR2 SVGIG (reference sequence). CDR3 size: 11 residues. Trimming pared 5 bases from V and 6 bases from J, leaving 7 bases between. The CDR3 nucleotides read TGTGCCTGGGACTCCTCCGGGGAGCTGTTTTTT. Protein product: CAWDSSGELFF.

The genes are TRBV28 and TRBJ1-5; 8 bases fit TRBD1. J gave up 10 bases and V 6 bases, and 11 bases lay outside the gene matches. Germline values: CDR1 MDHEN, CDR2 SYDVKM. The length of the CDR3 is 14 residues. Here the CDR3 DNA reads TGTGCCAGCAGGGCAGGGGGCCCGGTGGTTCCCCAGCATTTT. Encoded protein: CASRAGGPVVPQHF.

The V and J genes are TRBV7-9 and TRBJ1-6; 10 nucleotides align to TRBD1. Germline V CDR1 and CDR2: SEHNR, FQNEAQ (reference sequence). The trim removed 9 bases at V and 4 bases at J, leaving 18 bases unmatched. This CDR3 has 19 amino acids. The DNA of the CDR3 is TGTGCCAGTGAAAAGCCGGGGACAGGGGCCTTATTGTATAATTCACCCCTCCACTTT. Translating it yields CASEKPGTGALLYNSPLHF.

The chain is built from TRBV5-6 and TRBJ1-2; D is undetermined. Germline V gene sequence: CDR1 SGHDT, CDR2 YYEEEE. The CDR3 covers 12 residues. V lost 0 bases, J lost 8 bases, and 8 bases lay in between. The CDR3 region has the DNA TGTGCCAGCAGCTTGGACTTGCGGGGCTACACCTTC. It codes for CASSLDLRGYTF.

The chain uses TRBV7-8 and TRBJ1-5; 10 positions match TRBD1. Germline V gene lookup returns CDR1 SGHVS and CDR2 FQNEAQ. This CDR3 is built from 16 residues. Trimming took 3 bases from V and 2 from J; bases not matched to a gene: 4. The CDR3: CASSFSGTGGNQPQHF. In DNA form, the CDR3 reads TGTGCCAGCAGCTTCTCCGGGACAGGGGGCAATCAGCCCCAGCATTTT.

The chain is built from TRBV7-8 and TRBJ1-1; D perhaps matches TRBD1 (6 bases). This CDR3 has 17 residues. V lost 1 base, J lost 5 bases, and 20 bases lay in between. Germline V gene sequence: CDR1 SGHVS, CDR2 FQNEAQ. CDR3 loop: CASSLVGLVKGETEAFF. CDR3 nucleotides: TGTGCCAGCAGCTTAGTTGGGCTTGTTAAGGGGGAAACTGAAGCTTTCTTT.

CDR3 DNA sequence: TGTGCCTGGAGTTTCGGACAGGGGCGTGAAGCTTTCTTT. Protein sequence: CAWSFGQGREAFF. The V gene is TRBV30, the J gene TRBJ1-1; 9 bases align to TRBD1. The CDR3 contains 13 residues. V trimming: 2 bases; J trimming: 7 bases; junction bases outside the gene matches: 5. Germline V gene data show CDR1 as GTSNPN and CDR2 as SVGIG (reference sequence).

The rearrangement links TRBV12-5 to TRBJ2-7; 10 nucleotides align to TRBD1. V lost 0 bases, J lost 2 bases, and 13 bases stayed unmatched. The CDR3 length is 19 residues. Germline CDR1 reads LGHNT; CDR2 reads FRNRAP. This CDR3 reads CASGLVLGQGVFFPYEQYF. The CDR3 bases are TGTGCTAGTGGTTTGGTACTAGGACAGGGGGTTTTTTTCCCCTACGAGCAGTACTTC. Variable domain in full (rest from reference TRBV12-5 and TRBJ2-7): DARVTQTPRHKVTEMGQEVTMRCQPILGHNTVFWYRQTMMQGLELLAYFRNRAPLDDSGMPKDRFSAEMPDATLATLKIQPSEPRDSAVYFCASGLVLGQGVFFPYEQYFGPGTRLTVT.

The chain recombines TRBV19 with TRBJ1-6, with 10 bases matching TRBD1. The V and J ends lost 6 bases and 5 bases, in that order; junction bases with no gene match: 4. Germline V CDR1 and CDR2: LNHDA, SQIVND (reference sequence). The CDR3 loop spans 15 amino acids. The CDR3 DNA reads as TGTGCCAGTAGGGACAGGGGGTTCGATAATTCACCCCTCCACTTT. This codes for CASRDRGFDNSPLHF.